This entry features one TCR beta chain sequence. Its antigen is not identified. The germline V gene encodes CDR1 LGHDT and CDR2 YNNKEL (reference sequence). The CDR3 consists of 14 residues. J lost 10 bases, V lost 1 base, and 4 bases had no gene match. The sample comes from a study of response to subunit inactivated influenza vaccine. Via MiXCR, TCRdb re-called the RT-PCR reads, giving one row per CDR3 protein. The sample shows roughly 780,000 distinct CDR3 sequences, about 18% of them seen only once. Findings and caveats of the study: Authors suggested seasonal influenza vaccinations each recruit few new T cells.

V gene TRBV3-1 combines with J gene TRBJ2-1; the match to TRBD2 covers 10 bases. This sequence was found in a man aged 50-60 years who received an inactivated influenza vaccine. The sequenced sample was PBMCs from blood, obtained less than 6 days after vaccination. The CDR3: CASSQVGLATEQFF. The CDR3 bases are TGTGCCAGCAGCCAAGTGGGACTAGCGACCGAGCAGTTCTTC.